A single TCR beta chain is shown here with its context. CDR3 length: 13 amino acids. Trimming removed 3 bases at V and 1 base at J, with 6 bases between. The V gene's germline CDR1 is KGHSH and CDR2 LQKENI. The record originates from a study of blood T cell repertoires in COVID-19. Background on the study: Samples representing acute and convalescent COVID-19 were sourced from the United States, Italy and Spain. T cells, B-cell-depleted T cells, or PBMCs supplied cDNA or gDNA.

Generated by immunoSEQ multiplex PCR, the TCRdb table keeps only in-frame clones and is missing some. The sample shows hundreds of thousands of clones, 88% of them seen only once. The chain combines TRBV18 with TRBJ1-1; D uncertain. This TCR derives from a man older than 75 with acute or convalescent COVID-19. Sequencing was performed on peripheral blood. The CDR3 reads CASSPEGNTEAFF. For the CDR3, the DNA is TGTGCCAGCTCACCGGAGGGGAACACTGAAGCTTTCTTT. The entire variable domain, with the rest obtained from reference TRBV18 and TRBJ1-1, is as follows: NAGVMQNPRHLVRRRGQEARLRCSPMKGHSHVYWYRQLPEEGLKFMVYLQKENIIDESGMPKERFSAEFPKEGPSILRIQQVVRGDSAAYFCASSPEGNTEAFFGQGTRLTVV.